These 30 T cell receptor beta chains were all obtained from the same sample, sequenced in a study of PD-L1 blockade in urothelial cancer. Profiling relied on immunoSEQ multiplex PCR, and the TCRdb table lists in-frame clones only, not all of them. The sample records about 85,000 clones, about 84% being singletons. Described time point: pretreatment peripheral blood. Sequenced material: PBMCs, taken around atezolizumab (anti-PD-L1) treatment. These receptors came from a man between 60 and 75 years old with urothelial cancer.

This clone came up a few times. The chain uses TRBV5-1 and TRBJ1-5; D remains ambiguous. From germline, CDR1 is SGHRS and CDR2 YFSETQ. The CDR3 runs 15 residues. The V end was cut by 0 bases, the J end by 3 bases, with 10 bases between. The CDR3 here is CASSLGDGYNQPQHF. The CDR3 nucleotides read TGCGCCAGCAGCTTGGGAGACGGGTACAATCAGCCCCAGCATTTT. Supplemented by reference TRBV5-1 and TRBJ1-5, the full variable domain reads KAGVTQTPRYLIKTRGQQVTLSCSPISGHRSVSWYQQTPGQGLQFLFEYFSETQRNKGNFPGRFSGRQFSNSRSEMNVSTLELGDSALYLCASSLGDGYNQPQHFGDGTRLSIL.

This clone was detected a few times. The chain couples TRBV6-1 to TRBJ1-3; D gene unclear. Germline values: CDR1 MNHNS, CDR2 SASEGT. Trimming removed 2 bases at V and 6 bases at J, with 17 bases between. CDR3 length equals 16 residues. CDR3 in DNA: TGTGCCAGCAGTGAATTCCCCTCGGAGGGTCTAAACACCATATATTTT. Its protein is CASSEFPSEGLNTIYF.

This clone turned up a few times. The chain carries TRBV30 and TRBJ1-6, with D possibly TRBD1 on 5 matching bases. This CDR3 comprises 16 residues. V lost 0 bases to trimming and J lost 0 bases, with 9 bases between them. Per germline, CDR1 GTSNPN and CDR2 SVGIG (reference sequence). The CDR3 DNA follows: TGTGCCTGGAGTGTACGGGGGAGCTCCTATAATTCACCCCTCCACTTT. It codes for CAWSVRGSSYNSPLHF.

In its sample, this clone was seen a few times. CDR3 sequence (DNA): TGTGCCAGCATACAGGGGGCGCTTCGAGGCAATCAGCCCCAGCATTTT. Translating it yields CASIQGALRGNQPQHF. J is TRBJ1-5 and V is TRBV28, with TRBD1 matching 9 bases. Germline lookup yields CDR1 MDHEN and CDR2 SYDVKM. V shed 7 bases, J shed 2 bases, and the junction held 9 bases outside the gene matches. This CDR3 comprises 16 residues. The entire variable domain, with the rest obtained from reference TRBV28 and TRBJ1-5, is as follows: DVKVTQSSRYLVKRTGEKVFLECVQDMDHENMFWYRQDPGLGLRLIYFSYDVKMKEKGDIPEGYSVSREKKERFSLILESASTNQTSMYLCASIQGALRGNQPQHFGDGTRLSIL.

The V gene is TRBV18, the J gene TRBJ1-2; 7 nucleotides match TRBD1. Trimming removed 2 bases from V and 6 bases from J; junction bases left unmatched: 12. The germline gives CDR1 KGHSH, CDR2 LQKENI. CDR3 size: 16 residues. The chain's CDR3 is CASSPAGTELRNGYTF. Here the CDR3 DNA reads TGTGCCAGCTCACCAGCTGGGACAGAACTCCGAAATGGCTACACCTTC.

This chain joins TRBV5-1 and TRBJ2-1; 8 bases map to TRBD1. Looked up from germline, CDR1 is SGHRS and CDR2 is YFSETQ. CDR3 length: 15 residues. The junction had 13 bases not matched to a gene; V was cut back by 6 bases and J by 8 bases. The CDR3 region has the DNA TGCGCCAGCAAATATTCAGGGGGCGCCATCTATGAGCAGTTCTTC. Translation: CASKYSGGAIYEQFF.

The V gene is TRBV4-1, the J gene TRBJ2-5, with D unresolved. CDR1 MGHRA and CDR2 YSYEKL come from the germline V gene. There are 13 residues in the CDR3. V shed 1 base and J shed 1 base, with 4 bases lying between them. CDR3 sequence: CASSQVIQETQYF. In DNA form, the CDR3 reads TGCGCCAGCAGCCAAGTTATCCAAGAGACCCAGTACTTC.

J is TRBJ2-5 and V is TRBV11-3, with 7 bases matching TRBD2. This CDR3 is 16 amino acids long. V was pared by 1 base and J by 5 bases, with 10 bases of the junction left unmatched. Germline V gene data show CDR1 as SGHNT and CDR2 as YENEEA. The CDR3 sequence is CASSLVGGRIMETQYF. In nucleotides, the CDR3 is TGTGCCAGCAGCTTAGTGGGAGGGCGGATAATGGAGACCCAGTACTTC.

This chain links TRBV5-1 with TRBJ2-7, with a weak D call TRBD1 (5 bases). CDR3 size: 17 residues. V lost 4 bases and J lost 2, with 22 bases in between. Germline lookup yields CDR1 SGHRS and CDR2 YFSETQ. DNA of the CDR3: TGCGCCAGCAGCCTGGATTTGGCCCGACAGAAGACCTACGAGCAGTACTTC. Its protein product is CASSLDLARQKTYEQYF.

The rearrangement uses TRBV5-4 and TRBJ1-6; possibly TRBD1 for D (5 bases). The V and J ends lost 4 bases and 1 base respectively, with 12 bases between them. The CDR3 length is 16 residues. Germline CDR1 is SGHNT and CDR2 is YYREEE (reference sequence). CDR3 sequence reads: CASSAIRESYNSPLHF. CDR3 sequence (DNA): TGTGCCAGCAGCGCCATCAGGGAATCCTATAATTCACCCCTCCACTTT.

CDR3 residues: CASSLSGPNQPQHF. The DNA for the CDR3 is TGTGCCAGCAGCTTATCTGGGCCCAATCAGCCCCAGCATTTT. The chain has TRBV11-2 and TRBJ1-5; D is undetermined. The CDR3 loop spans 14 amino acids. The germline V gene encodes CDR1 SGHAT and CDR2 FQNNGV. The ends were cut back, 2 bases at V and 3 bases at J, with 8 bases in the middle. The variable domain in full, completed from reference TRBV11-2 and TRBJ1-5, reads EAGVAQSPRYKIIEKRQSVAFWCNPISGHATLYWYQQILGQGPKLLIQFQNNGVVDDSQLPKDRFSAERLKGVDSTLKIQPAKLEDSAVYLCASSLSGPNQPQHFGDGTRLSIL.

V and J are TRBV4-1 and TRBJ1-5; D is uncertain. The CDR3 totals 16 residues. V gave up 4 bases and J gave up 2 bases, with 15 bases separating them. The V gene's germline CDR1 is MGHRA and CDR2 YSYEKL. The CDR3 DNA sequence: TGCGCCAGCAGCCTGACTGACGAGGGCGGCAATCAGCCCCAGCATTTT. This translates into CASSLTDEGGNQPQHF.

The chain has TRBV9 and TRBJ1-3; 8 bases map to TRBD1. The CDR3 is 14 amino acids. J gave up 4 bases and V 0 bases, and 0 bases lay outside the gene matches. Germline V gene sequence: CDR1 SGDLS, CDR2 YYNGEE. The CDR3 DNA sequence: TGTGCCAGCAGCGTAGCAGGGGGCGGAAACACCATATATTTT. It translates to CASSVAGGGNTIYF.

The V call is TRBV25-1, the J call TRBJ2-3, with D perhaps TRBD1 (6 bases). V was clipped by 3 bases and J by 2 bases, with 9 bases between them. CDR1 and CDR2 from the germline V gene are MGHDK and SYGVNS. The CDR3 sequence is 14 residues long. As DNA, the CDR3 is TGTGCCAGCAGTGACTGGACAGCCACAGATACGCAGTATTTT. Its protein is CASSDWTATDTQYF.

This clone showed up just a few times. The rearrangement joins TRBV18 to TRBJ1-1; 9 nucleotides line up with TRBD1. Germline CDR1 is KGHSH and CDR2 is LQKENI. Trimming at V came to 3 bases and at J to 11 bases, leaving 7 bases not matched to a gene. CDR3 length equals 13 residues. The DNA for the CDR3 is TGTGCCAGCTCACCTGAGTGGGACAGGGAGGCTTTCTTT. It encodes CASSPEWDREAFF.

The rearrangement joins TRBV15 to TRBJ2-3; tentatively, D is TRBD1 (5 bases). V was clipped by 0 bases and J by 0 bases, with 10 bases between them. Germline CDR1 reads LNHNV; CDR2 reads YYDKDF (reference sequence). The CDR3 extends over 16 amino acids. The CDR3 here is CATSRDGGASTDTQYF. In DNA, the CDR3 is TGTGCCACCAGCAGAGATGGTGGGGCTAGCACAGATACGCAGTATTTT.

DNA of the CDR3: TGTGCCAGCAGTTACGGACTCTACAATGAGCAGTTCTTC. It encodes CASSYGLYNEQFF. The chain combines TRBV6-5 with TRBJ2-1, with D possibly being TRBD2 (5 bases). There are 13 residues in the CDR3. Trimming cost V 2 bases and J 3 bases, with 5 bases left between them. Germline assignment: CDR1 MNHEY and CDR2 SVGAGI.

The chain has TRBV28 and TRBJ1-1, with TRBD1 as a possible D gene (6 bases). Germline CDR1 is MDHEN and CDR2 is SYDVKM. This CDR3 is built from 15 residues. V gave up 5 bases and J gave up 0 bases, with 13 bases separating them. CDR3 loop: CASSPRGALNTEAFF. In DNA form, the CDR3 reads TGTGCCAGCAGTCCGCGGGGGGCGTTGAACACTGAAGCTTTCTTT. The complete variable domain, with remaining parts taken from reference TRBV28 and TRBJ1-1, reads DVKVTQSSRYLVKRTGEKVFLECVQDMDHENMFWYRQDPGLGLRLIYFSYDVKMKEKGDIPEGYSVSREKKERFSLILESASTNQTSMYLCASSPRGALNTEAFFGQGTRLTVV.

V usage is TRBV4-1 and J usage is TRBJ1-4; no clear D gene. Germline CDR1 reads MGHRA; CDR2 reads YSYEKL. The CDR3 extends over 14 amino acids. The V end lost 4 bases, the J end lost 7 bases, and 13 bases lay between the germline ends. For the CDR3, the DNA is TGCGCCAGCAGCCTCCCAGGCATCGTTGAAAAACTGTTTTTT. This gives the protein CASSLPGIVEKLFF.

The chain combines TRBV30 with TRBJ2-2, with D possibly TRBD2 on 5 matching bases. Between the trimmed V and J ends, which lost 0 bases and 2 bases, there was a span of 13 bases. The germline gives CDR1 GTSNPN, CDR2 SVGIG (reference sequence). The CDR3 extends over 16 amino acids. As DNA, the CDR3 is TGTGCCTGGAGTGTACTAGGACTGACCAACACCGGGGAGCTGTTTTTT. Translating gives CAWSVLGLTNTGELFF.

This clone came up a few times. The CDR3 coding sequence is TGTGCCAGCACCCGAAGGGCGGACTCACCGAACACCGGGGAGCTGTTTTTT. As protein: CASTRRADSPNTGELFF. The chain joins TRBV7-9 to TRBJ2-2; D may be TRBD2 (5 bases). Trimming pared 7 bases from V and 0 bases from J, leaving 18 bases between. CDR3 length equals 17 residues. CDR1 is SEHNR, CDR2 FQNEAQ, per germline (reference sequence).

In its sample, this clone was seen a few times. V and J are TRBV10-3 and TRBJ1-1; D is perhaps TRBD1 (6 bases). Trimming took 9 bases from V and 4 from J, leaving 12 bases between them. Germline loops: CDR1 ENHRY, CDR2 SYGVKD. The CDR3 runs to 12 residues. The CDR3 sequence is CAMRTAGTEAFF. The CDR3 nucleotides are TGTGCCATGCGGACAGCCGGCACTGAAGCTTTCTTT.

The chain links TRBV18 to TRBJ2-2, with 11 nucleotides matching TRBD2. Trimming took 2 bases from V and 5 from J; bases not matched to a gene: 7. The CDR3 loop spans 17 amino acids. The germline gives CDR1 KGHSH, CDR2 LQKENI. CDR3: CASSPSASGRRTGELFF. The CDR3 DNA follows: TGTGCCAGCTCACCATCGGCTAGCGGGAGGAGGACCGGGGAGCTGTTTTTT.

This clone was seen just once. The chain joins TRBV7-3 to TRBJ2-1, with D perhaps TRBD2 (6 bases). Trimming left V 5 bases short and J 10 bases short, with 15 bases between. The CDR3 loop spans 13 amino acids. CDR1 and CDR2 (germline): SGHTA, FQGTGA. The CDR3 sequence: CASSPWAGNEQFF. In nucleotides, the CDR3 is TGTGCCAGCAGCCCCTGGGCGGGAAACGAGCAGTTCTTC.

V is TRBV5-1 and J is TRBJ1-4; 8 nucleotides align to TRBD1. CDR1 SGHRS and CDR2 YFSETQ come from the germline V gene. The CDR3 totals 17 residues. V shed 4 bases and J 8 bases; nucleotides not matched to a gene: 16. In DNA form, the CDR3 reads TGCGCCAGCAGCGCCGGATCCGGACAGGGCGTGGGGGAAAAACTGTTTTTT. Translated, it gives CASSAGSGQGVGEKLFF.

This clone was recorded once. V and J are TRBV18 and TRBJ1-3; TRBD1 matches 7 bases. V dropped 4 bases and J dropped 1; count of bases not matched to a gene: 7. CDR1 is KGHSH and CDR2 is LQKENI in the germline V gene. This CDR3 comprises 16 residues. The CDR3 loop reads CASSLQDRTSGNTIYF. In DNA form, the CDR3 reads TGTGCCAGCTCACTACAGGACAGGACGTCTGGAAACACCATATATTTT.

The chain combines TRBV11-1 with TRBJ2-1, with D unclear. Trimming cost V 5 bases and J 0 bases, with 11 bases left between them. The CDR3 consists of 15 residues. Germline assignment: CDR1 SGHAT and CDR2 FQDESV (reference sequence). CDR3 sequence (DNA): TGTGCCAGCAGCCCACGACTTTCCTCCTACAATGAGCAGTTCTTC. It codes for CASSPRLSSYNEQFF.

This chain links TRBV2 with TRBJ1-2; TRBD1 aligns across 8 bases. Germline CDR1 SNHLY, CDR2 FYNNEI. There are 13 residues in the CDR3. Trimming removed 5 bases from V and 8 bases from J; junction bases left unmatched: 7. CDR3 amino acids: CASSYGQGRGYTF. CDR3 in DNA: TGTGCCAGCAGTTATGGACAGGGTAGGGGCTACACCTTC.

This clone was picked up one time. This sequence joins TRBV7-2 and TRBJ1-2, with a tentative D call TRBD1 (6 bases). Germline V gene lookup returns CDR1 SGHTA and CDR2 FQGNSA. V lost 2 bases and J 7 bases, leaving 11 bases between the germline ends. The CDR3 runs 13 residues. The chain's CDR3 is CASSLSSGAGYTF. Written as DNA, the CDR3 is TGTGCCAGCAGCTTAAGTTCAGGGGCTGGCTACACCTTC.

The V gene is TRBV6-5, the J gene TRBJ2-7; a possible D gene is TRBD1 (6 bases). This CDR3 has 15 residues. Trimming pared 0 bases from V and 2 bases from J, leaving 11 bases between. Germline loops: CDR1 MNHEY, CDR2 SVGAGI. CDR3 amino acids: CASSYSSYRAYEQYF. CDR3 nucleotides: TGTGCCAGCAGTTACTCGAGTTACAGGGCCTACGAGCAGTACTTC.